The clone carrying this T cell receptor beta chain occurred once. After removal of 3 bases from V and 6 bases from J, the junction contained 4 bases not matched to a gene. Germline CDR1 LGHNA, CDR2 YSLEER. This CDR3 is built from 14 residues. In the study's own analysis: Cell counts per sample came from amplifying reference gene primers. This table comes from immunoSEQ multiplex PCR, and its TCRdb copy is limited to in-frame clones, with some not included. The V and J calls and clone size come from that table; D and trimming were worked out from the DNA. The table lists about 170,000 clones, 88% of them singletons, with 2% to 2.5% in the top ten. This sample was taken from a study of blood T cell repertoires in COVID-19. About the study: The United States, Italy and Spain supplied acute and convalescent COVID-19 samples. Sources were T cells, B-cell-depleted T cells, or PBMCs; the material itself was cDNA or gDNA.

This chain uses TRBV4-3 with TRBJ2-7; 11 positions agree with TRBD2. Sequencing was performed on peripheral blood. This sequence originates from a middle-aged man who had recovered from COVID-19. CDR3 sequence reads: CASSHQTSGTEQYF. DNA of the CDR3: TGCGCCAGCAGCCATCAGACTAGCGGGACCGAGCAGTACTTC.